This T cell receptor (beta chain) was profiled in a study of early T cells in non-severe SARS-CoV-2 infection. V gave up 1 base and J gave up 5 bases, with 8 bases separating them. The CDR3 is 13 amino acids. Germline V gene sequence: CDR1 SGHTA, CDR2 FQGTGA. MiXCR was run by TCRdb on the 5' RACE reads, yielding one entry per CDR3 protein. This table has about 41,000 distinct CDR3 sequences, roughly a tenth appearing once. This clonotype was seen a few times. The V and J genes are TRBV7-3 and TRBJ1-2; D remains ambiguous. The sequence derives from an adult who was a healthcare worker with PCR-confirmed SARS-CoV-2 infection or an uninfected control (not recorded which). Input material: whole blood. CDR3 sequence: CASSLMLSYGYTF. The CDR3 coding sequence is TGTGCCAGCAGCTTAATGTTGAGTTATGGCTACACCTTC. Combining the CDR3 with reference TRBV7-3 and TRBJ1-2 gives the whole variable domain GAGVSQTPSNKVTEKGKYVELRCDPISGHTALYWYRQSLGQGPEFLIYFQGTGAADDSGLPNDRFFAVRPEGSVSTLKIQRTERGDSAVYLCASSLMLSYGYTFGSGTRLTVV.